The clone carrying this T cell receptor beta chain showed up many times. The sample originates from a study of T cells in Graves' hyperthyroidism and ophthalmopathy. The patients, who ranged from 18 to 65 in age, presented with newly diagnosed hyperthyroidism lasting under 2 months. TCR beta CDR3 region amplification was performed from RNA transcripts. In the first-round RT-PCR of the TCR CDR3, the HTBI primer set was used. Using its own MiXCR run on the multiplex PCR reads, TCRdb lists one record per CDR3 protein. This table has a few hundred thousand distinct CDR3 sequences, 20% to 25% appearing once. V was clipped by 5 bases and J by 4 bases; unmatched bases: 3. The CDR3 consists of 13 residues. Germline V gene lookup returns CDR1 SGHAT and CDR2 FQDESV (reference sequence).

This chain links TRBV11-1 with TRBJ2-3; 7 bases match TRBD1. Material for sequencing was blood. This sequence originates from a man in his fifties or sixties with Graves' hyperthyroidism. Here the CDR3 reads CASSETGPDTQYF. The CDR3 DNA reads as TGTGCCAGCAGCGAGACAGGGCCAGATACGCAGTATTTT.